Below, one T cell receptor (beta chain) is given with its context. The assay was immunoSEQ multiplex PCR, and TCRdb's table has in-frame clones only and misses some. The sample lists around 30,000 clones, approximately 85% occurring once. Per germline, CDR1 SGHDT and CDR2 YYEEEE. Trimming pared 1 base from V and 2 bases from J, leaving 12 bases between. There are 15 residues in the CDR3. The data derive from a study of blood T cell repertoires in COVID-19. This clonotype originated in a man aged 55 to 70 with active COVID-19. Sequencing was carried out using peripheral blood. V and J are TRBV5-6 and TRBJ2-5; perhaps TRBD1 as D (6 bases). The CDR3 sequence: CASSLRPQGQETQYF. The CDR3 region has the DNA TGTGCCAGCAGCTTGCGTCCACAGGGACAAGAGACCCAGTACTTC. The whole variable domain, remainder taken from reference TRBV5-6 and TRBJ2-5, is DAGVTQSPTHLIKTRGQQVTLRCSPKSGHDTVSWYQQALGQGPQFIFQYYEEEERQRGNFPDRFSGHQFPNYSSELNVNALLLGDSALYLCASSLRPQGQETQYFGPGTRLLVL.